These 3 T cell receptor beta chains were sequenced from one sample in a study of T cell changes during pregnancy in multiple sclerosis. Some clones are missing from TCRdb's copy, which holds only in-frame ones; the method was immunoSEQ multiplex PCR. This table has some 81,000 clones, about 93% appearing once. This specimen consisted of peripheral blood, obtained after pregnancy. The receptors shown here come from a female donor in good health, enrolled as a control in a pregnancy study.

The J gene is TRBJ2-5, the V gene TRBV20-1; possible D gene TRBD2, 6 bases. Germline CDR1 is DFQATT and CDR2 is SNEGSKA (reference sequence). The CDR3 is 11 amino acids. The DNA of the CDR3 is TGCGCTCCGACTAGCCAAGAGACCCAGTACTTC. It translates to CAPTSQETQYF.

This rearrangement joins TRBV30 to TRBJ1-6, with D perhaps TRBD1 (6 bases). Germline V lookup: CDR1 GTSNPN, CDR2 SVGIG (reference sequence). This CDR3 is 16 amino acids long. Trimming left V 4 bases short and J 5 bases short, with 18 bases between. The DNA for the CDR3 is TGTGCCTGGAAGGGGGGGGCGGCGTCTCATAATTCACCCCTCCACTTT. Protein sequence: CAWKGGAASHNSPLHF.

This chain's CDR3 is CASSLWGLGSFNQPQHF. The CDR3 DNA reads as TGTGCCAGCAGTTTATGGGGGCTGGGATCCTTCAATCAGCCCCAGCATTTT. This sequence joins TRBV28 and TRBJ1-5; possible D gene TRBD1, 5 bases. V lost 0 bases to trimming and J lost 3 bases, with 15 bases between them. CDR3 length equals 17 residues. The germline V gene encodes CDR1 MDHEN and CDR2 SYDVKM.